This is a list of T cell receptor beta chains from one sample in a study of monozygotic twins with inflammatory bowel disease. One entry per CDR3 protein, without DNA, is what TCRdb gives after re-calling the 5' RACE reads. The repertoire table contains approximately 400,000 distinct CDR3 sequences. The sequenced sample consisted of blood. The receptors derive from a human donor with ulcerative colitis or Crohn's disease, or a healthy co-twin of an affected twin (not recorded which). The CDR3 runs from the conserved cysteine through the conserved F or W. Fields, in order: V gene, J gene, CDR3 protein.

TRBV5-1	TRBJ1-5	CASSLGDGSSNQPQHF
TRBV5-1	TRBJ1-2	CASSLQGDIYTF
TRBV4-3	TRBJ1-2	CASSQGPGTANLNYGYTF
TRBV7-2	TRBJ2-5	CASSFQWGQETQYF
TRBV24-1	TRBJ2-3	CATSSKGTDFSTDTQYF
TRBV30	TRBJ1-6	CAWTGSRTFRSYNSPLHF
TRBV29-1	TRBJ2-3	CSVDRGTDTQYF
TRBV5-1	TRBJ2-3	CASSLPGGSTDTQYF
TRBV5-1	TRBJ2-7	CASSLFFGQGASQYF
TRBV6-6	TRBJ2-7	CASSPSGGAFEQYF
TRBV9	TRBJ1-6	CASSVGGENSPLHF
TRBV5-6	TRBJ1-1	CASSWGRGPNMNTEAFF
TRBV9	TRBJ2-7	CASSVEVASYEQYF
TRBV28	TRBJ2-3	CASSLGILTGLSTSGSTDTQYF
TRBV7-7	TRBJ2-5	CASSLTAERETQYF
TRBV9	TRBJ1-1	CASSALTWNTEAFF
TRBV7-8	TRBJ2-4	CASSLENIQYF
TRBV7-6	TRBJ2-3	CASNQDRGRTQYF
TRBV14	TRBJ1-4	CASSHRVNEKLFF
TRBV2	TRBJ1-5	CASSASGGNQPQHF
TRBV7-2	TRBJ2-3	CASSYRQGGGTDTQYF
TRBV7-2	TRBJ2-7	CASSHRSGQSSYEQYF
TRBV28	TRBJ2-5	CASSLNTQETQYF
TRBV11-2	TRBJ2-6	CASSLGGQVRGGANVLTF
TRBV24-1	TRBJ2-1	CATSGTGTSGGLYNEQFF
TRBV4-2	TRBJ1-4	CASSQSPDSIATNEKLFF
TRBV11-2	TRBJ1-1	CASSSRGFMNTEAFF
TRBV20-1	TRBJ2-3	CSARDPTGTADTQYF
TRBV28	TRBJ2-5	CASSLGGDQETQYF
TRBV7-3	TRBJ2-5	CAGSVTSGRQETQYF
TRBV19	TRBJ2-7	CASSIGQGYYEQYF
TRBV23-1	TRBJ2-5	CASSPLGGGFLQETQYF
TRBV6-1	TRBJ2-7	CASSQFPGTGVVKDYEQYF
TRBV4-1	TRBJ2-7	CASSQVDRTYEQYF
TRBV20-1	TRBJ1-5	CSAQRDRSGQPQHF
TRBV5-1	TRBJ1-3	CASSLEEGTIYF
TRBV7-7	TRBJ2-1	CASSLDVDSSYNEQFF
TRBV2	TRBJ1-2	CASRKDSPNYGYTF
TRBV2	TRBJ1-5	CASTLGHSNQPQHF
TRBV2	TRBJ2-7	CASRRHPGPYEQYF
TRBV4-2	TRBJ2-3	CASSRKLAGDGTDTQYF
TRBV18	TRBJ2-2	CASSVRDTGELFF